These 28 T cell receptor beta chains were all obtained from the same sample, sequenced in a study of blood T cell repertoires in COVID-19. Sequencing was performed with immunoSEQ multiplex PCR; in TCRdb, only in-frame clones are kept and a portion is missing. In the table there are some 150,000 clones, 75% to 85% of which are singletons. The sequencing input was PBMCs or T cells enriched from blood (not recorded which). The receptors were gathered from a man aged 50 to 60 who had recovered from COVID-19.

The chain has TRBV3-1 (or the pseudogene TRBV3-2) and TRBJ1-6; 7 positions match TRBD1. This CDR3 has 13 residues. CDR1 and CDR2 (germline): LGHDT, YNNKEL (reference sequence). V trimming: 4 bases; J trimming: 12 bases; junction bases outside the gene matches: 6. The DNA of the CDR3 is TGTGCCAGCAGCCTTCCGGGACAGATACCCCTCCACTTT. This codes for CASSLPGQIPLHF.

Details on this clone: Relative to the germline gene, one junction end is altered; a read error may explain this. The CDR3 loop is CASSAGLAANTGELFF. The CDR3 DNA sequence: TGTGCTAGCAGCGCGGGACTAGCGGCGAACACCGGGGAGCTGTTTTTT. This chain uses TRBV7-7 with TRBJ2-2, with 11 bases matching TRBD2. The CDR3 is 16 residues long. CDR1 is SSHAT, CDR2 FNYEAQ, per germline (reference sequence). The full variable domain, rest sourced from reference TRBV7-7 and TRBJ2-2, is GAGVSQSPRYKVTKRGQDVTLRCDPISSHATLYWYQQALGQGPEFLTYFNYEAQPDKSGLPSDRFSAERPEGSISTLTIQRTEQRDSAMYRCASSAGLAANTGELFFGEGSRLTVL.

This chain joins TRBV11-2 and TRBJ1-6; D possibly corresponds to TRBD1 (6 bases). CDR3 length: 15 amino acids. The germline V gene encodes CDR1 SGHAT and CDR2 FQNNGV. Trimming left V 4 bases short and J 7 bases short, with 14 bases between. CDR3 coding DNA: TGTGCCAGCAGCTCATGGACAGCGCTAAATTCACCCCTCCACTTT. Translation: CASSSWTALNSPLHF.

The chain uses TRBV7-6 and TRBJ2-1; the D is unclear. V lost 1 base and J lost 5, with 6 bases in between. CDR3 length: 13 residues. The germline gives CDR1 SGHVS, CDR2 FNYEAQ. The CDR3 is CASSLDSNNEQFF. CDR3 nucleotides: TGTGCCAGCAGCTTAGACAGCAACAATGAGCAGTTCTTC.

This rearrangement joins TRBV12-3 or TRBV12-4 to TRBJ2-7; tentatively, D is TRBD1 (6 bases). Deletions cut 6 bases from V and 3 bases from J, with 12 bases between. The length of the CDR3 is 13 residues. The CDR3 sequence is CASSPGQSYEQYF. CDR3 in DNA: TGTGCCAGCAGCCCAGGACAGAGCTACGAGCAGTACTTC.

The gene calls are TRBV3-1 (or the pseudogene TRBV3-2) and TRBJ1-5; 8 positions agree with TRBD1. Germline lookup yields CDR1 LGHDT and CDR2 YNNKEL (reference sequence). J lost 4 bases, V lost 1 base, and 3 bases had no gene match. The CDR3 runs to 15 residues. Here the CDR3 DNA reads TGTGCCAGCAGCCAAGGAGGACAGGGAAATCAGCCCCAGCATTTT. Encoded protein: CASSQGGQGNQPQHF.

The rearrangement joins TRBV19 to TRBJ1-2; 8 nucleotides agree with TRBD1. Germline V gene lookup returns CDR1 LNHDA and CDR2 SQIVND (reference sequence). The CDR3 is 14 amino acids. V lost 2 bases, J lost 8 bases, and 7 bases stayed unmatched. This CDR3 is CASSIRTGFMGYTF. In nucleotides, the CDR3 is TGTGCCAGTAGTATAAGGACAGGGTTTATGGGCTACACCTTC.

A remark on this clone: The identical CDR3 is also encoded by other nucleotide sequences in the sample. The CDR3, as DNA: TGCAGCGTTGGATGGAGGAATGAGCAGTTCTTC. It yields the protein CSVGWRNEQFF. The chain employs TRBV29-1 and TRBJ2-1; weak D call: TRBD2 (5 bases). Looked up from germline, CDR1 is SQVTM and CDR2 is ANQGSEA. V was trimmed by 4 bases and J by 7 bases, leaving 8 bases between them. CDR3 size: 11 residues.

The chain recombines TRBV30 with TRBJ1-5, with D perhaps TRBD1 (6 bases). Trimming cost V 0 bases and J 2 bases, with 8 bases left between them. Germline-derived CDR1 and CDR2 are GTSNPN and SVGIG (reference sequence). The CDR3 runs 14 residues. The CDR3 is CAWSVQGGNQPQHF. DNA for the CDR3: TGTGCCTGGAGTGTACAGGGAGGCAATCAGCCCCAGCATTTT.

The V and J genes are TRBV24-1 and TRBJ1-5; the D gene is possibly TRBD1 (5 bases). Germline CDR1 KGHDR, CDR2 SFDVKD. Trimming took 5 bases from V and 3 from J, leaving 7 bases between them. The CDR3 is 13 residues long. The CDR3 nucleotides are TGTGCCACCAGTGCAGGGTCCAATCAGCCCCAGCATTTT. It specifies CATSAGSNQPQHF.

The chain employs TRBV2 and TRBJ2-5; tentatively, D is TRBD1 (5 bases). Germline V gives CDR1 SNHLY, CDR2 FYNNEI. CDR3 length: 13 residues. Deletions cut 8 bases from V and 4 bases from J, with 14 bases between. The chain's CDR3 is CASHTGVGETQYF. In DNA, the CDR3 is TGTGCCAGCCACACAGGAGTCGGAGAGACCCAGTACTTC.

V is TRBV7-8 and J is TRBJ2-7; 9 positions agree with TRBD1. The CDR3 is made up of 14 amino acids. V trimming: 5 bases; J trimming: 6 bases; junction bases outside the gene matches: 8. CDR1 and CDR2 (germline): SGHVS, FQNEAQ. CDR3 sequence (DNA): TGTGCCAGCAGCGCCCGGGACAGGGATTCCGAGCAGTACTTC. Amino acids: CASSARDRDSEQYF.

The gene calls are TRBV18 and TRBJ1-6; a weak D match, TRBD1 (5 bases). V was pared by 4 bases and J by 9 bases, with 13 bases between. Germline V gene data show CDR1 as KGHSH and CDR2 as LQKENI. This CDR3 contains 14 residues. The CDR3 region is CASSRRVGSSPLHF. As DNA, the CDR3 is TGTGCCAGCTCACGCAGGGTGGGTAGTTCACCCCTCCACTTT.

In its sample, this clone was seen a few times. The V call is TRBV11-2, the J call TRBJ1-1; D is ambiguous. The V end lost 1 base, the J end lost 0 bases, and 6 bases lay between the germline ends. The germline gives CDR1 SGHAT, CDR2 FQNNGV. The CDR3 has 14 amino acids. CDR3 in DNA: TGTGCCAGCAGCTTAGGCAGTGTGAACACTGAAGCTTTCTTT. Amino acids: CASSLGSVNTEAFF.

This chain uses TRBV3-1 (or the pseudogene TRBV3-2) with TRBJ2-4; 7 bases are a match to TRBD1. Germline V gives CDR1 LGHDT, CDR2 YNNKEL (reference sequence). This CDR3 is 15 amino acids long. J lost 3 bases, V lost 5 bases, and 7 bases had no gene match. The CDR3: CASSSGQAGKNIQYF. The CDR3 DNA reads as TGTGCCAGCAGCTCTGGACAGGCGGGCAAAAACATTCAGTACTTC.

This clone was counted once. The rearrangement uses TRBV24-1 and TRBJ2-6, with D uncertain. Trimming removed 2 bases at V and 0 bases at J, with 7 bases between. This CDR3 comprises 16 residues. CDR1 and CDR2 (germline): KGHDR, SFDVKD. CDR3 sequence reads: CATSDSGPSGANVLTF. CDR3 nucleotides: TGTGCCACCAGTGATTCCGGTCCCTCTGGGGCCAACGTCCTGACTTTC.

The CDR3 sequence: CATSRDGLRDLGPQHF. The CDR3, as DNA: TGTGCCACCAGCAGAGATGGGCTGCGGGACTTGGGGCCCCAGCATTTT. This chain links TRBV15 with TRBJ1-5; possible D gene TRBD1, 5 bases. V dropped 0 bases and J dropped 9 bases, with 18 bases sitting between them. This CDR3 is 16 amino acids long. The germline gives CDR1 LNHNV, CDR2 YYDKDF (reference sequence).

The J gene is TRBJ1-5, the V gene TRBV5-1; the D gene is possibly TRBD1 (5 bases). The ends were cut back, 0 bases at V and 8 bases at J, with 15 bases in the middle. This CDR3 is 15 amino acids long. Germline assignment: CDR1 SGHRS and CDR2 YFSETQ. CDR3 sequence: CASSLAGTGGEPQHF. The CDR3 nucleotides are TGCGCCAGCAGCTTGGCCGGAACCGGAGGGGAGCCCCAGCATTTT.

V gene TRBV30 combines with J gene TRBJ1-1; D remains unclear. CDR3 length: 14 amino acids. V gave up 3 bases and J gave up 1 base, with 12 bases separating them. Looked up from germline, CDR1 is GTSNPN and CDR2 is SVGIG (reference sequence). CDR3 bases: TGTGCCTGGAGGAACACAGTACCGAACACTGAAGCTTTCTTT. Translated, it gives CAWRNTVPNTEAFF.

There are a few counts of this clone. This chain connects TRBV12-3 or TRBV12-4 to TRBJ1-2, with a possible D match to TRBD1 (5 bases). Trimming took off 5 bases at V and 2 bases at J, with 9 bases between the two ends. This CDR3 has 13 amino acids. This CDR3 reads CASSRQTNYGYTF. CDR3 coding DNA: TGTGCCAGCAGTCGACAGACCAACTATGGCTACACCTTC.

This clone came up a few times. The CDR3 loop is CATQGAGALFGSPLHF. The DNA for the CDR3 is TGTGCCACCCAAGGGGCAGGGGCATTATTTGGTTCACCCCTCCACTTT. The V and J genes are TRBV10-3 and TRBJ1-6; tentatively, D is TRBD1 (6 bases). Per the germline V gene, CDR1 is ENHRY and CDR2 is SYGVKD. The V end lost 10 bases, the J end lost 9 bases, and 25 bases lay between the germline ends. CDR3 size: 16 residues.

The genes are TRBV2 and TRBJ1-4, with 7 bases matching TRBD1. This CDR3 has 18 amino acids. The germline gives CDR1 SNHLY, CDR2 FYNNEI. Trimming at V came to 2 bases and at J to 3 bases, leaving 12 bases not matched to a gene. The chain's CDR3 is CASSERGWTGRSNEKLFF. The CDR3 DNA reads TGTGCCAGCAGTGAACGGGGCTGGACAGGAAGGTCTAATGAAAAACTGTTTTTT.

The genes are TRBV19 and TRBJ1-2, with 12 bases lining up with TRBD1. V gave up 6 bases and J gave up 8 bases; unmatched junction bases: 10. The V gene's germline CDR1 is LNHDA and CDR2 SQIVND (reference sequence). The CDR3 consists of 15 residues. The CDR3 DNA follows: TGTGCCAGTAGGCCGGGACAGGGGGCTGTGGAAGGCTACACCTTC. Its translation is CASRPGQGAVEGYTF.

This clone was seen only once. The J gene is TRBJ1-1, the V gene TRBV29-1; D may be TRBD1 (5 bases). V was pared by 4 bases and J by 7 bases, with 16 bases between. Per the germline V gene, CDR1 is SQVTM and CDR2 is ANQGSEA. The CDR3 loop spans 13 amino acids. The CDR3 reads CSVAIGATSEAFF. The CDR3 region has the DNA TGCAGCGTTGCTATAGGGGCCACCAGTGAAGCTTTCTTT. The full variable domain, its missing parts supplied by reference TRBV29-1 and TRBJ1-1, is SAVISQKPSRDICQRGTSLTIQCQVDSQVTMMFWYRQQPGQSLTLIATANQGSEATYESGFVIDKFPISRPNLTFSTLTVSNMSPEDSSIYLCSVAIGATSEAFFGQGTRLTVV.

Only a few counts were recorded for this clone. V usage is TRBV27 and J usage is TRBJ2-7; TRBD1 matches 7 bases. This CDR3 is 16 amino acids long. CDR1 is MNHEY and CDR2 is SMNVEV in the germline V gene (reference sequence). The V gene end was trimmed by 7 bases and the J gene end by 4 bases; junction bases not matched to a gene: 16. The CDR3: CASTSLDGDRLYEQYF. Here the CDR3 DNA reads TGTGCCAGCACCTCCTTGGACGGGGACAGATTATACGAGCAGTACTTC.

This rearrangement joins TRBV27 to TRBJ2-7, with 11 bases fitting TRBD2. The CDR3 extends over 15 amino acids. The V gene's germline CDR1 is MNHEY and CDR2 SMNVEV (reference sequence). The trim removed 6 bases at V and 0 bases at J, leaving 4 bases unmatched. This chain's CDR3 is CASRGTSGNSYEQYF. CDR3 nucleotides: TGTGCCAGCAGAGGGACTAGCGGAAACTCCTACGAGCAGTACTTC.

For this clone: This CDR3 is also generated by other DNA sequences in the sample. The CDR3 DNA is TGTGCCAGCAGTCTTCAGGGAGGTGAAAAACTGTTTTTT. Translated: CASSLQGGEKLFF. The V and J genes are TRBV5-4 and TRBJ1-4, with D perhaps matching TRBD1 (5 bases). V gave up 5 bases and J gave up 7 bases, with 12 bases separating them. This CDR3 is 13 amino acids long. CDR1 is SGHNT, CDR2 YYREEE, per germline (reference sequence). Together with reference TRBV5-4 and TRBJ1-4, the CDR3 gives the full variable domain: ETGVTQSPTHLIKTRGQQVTLRCSSQSGHNTVSWYQQALGQGPQFIFQYYREEENGRGNFPPRFSGLQFPNYSSELNVNALELDDSALYLCASSLQGGEKLFFGSGTQLSVL.

This chain links TRBV5-1 with TRBJ1-5; 9 nucleotides match TRBD1. The germline V gene encodes CDR1 SGHRS and CDR2 YFSETQ. The junction had 0 bases not matched to a gene; V was cut back by 3 bases and J by 5 bases. The CDR3 is made up of 13 amino acids. The CDR3 bases are TGCGCCAGCAGCTGGGACAGGGATCAGCCCCAGCATTTT. This codes for CASSWDRDQPQHF.